This is a list of T cell receptor beta chains from one sample in a study of regulatory T cells in long-lasting Graves disease. Each CDR3 protein is one row after TCRdb ran MiXCR on the multiplex PCR reads. This table has roughly 450,000 distinct CDR3 sequences, about 20% appearing once. Sample: peripheral blood mononuclear cells (PBMCs), taken when the disease was refractory, from a patient treated with antithyroid drugs. Receptor source: a female donor with Graves disease. Each CDR3 is given without its conserved first and last residue. Each record gives: V gene, CDR3 length, J gene, clone size, CDR3 protein. A row's size may be missing; if present it is once, few, many or a size class.

TRBV20-1	14	TRBJ2-3	-	SARDFGGTSTDTQY
TRBV13	13	TRBJ2-7	few	ASRETGTGDREQY
TRBV7-8	15	TRBJ1-6	-	ASSLQWSARGESPLH
TRBV28	14	TRBJ1-4	many	ASSLYRTATNEKLF
TRBV11-2	10	TRBJ1-1	many	ASSYEETEAF
TRBV20-1	13	TRBJ2-3	few	SASVLAESTDTQY
TRBV5-6	12	TRBJ2-7	-	ASSYRVPLNEQY
TRBV9	15	TRBJ1-4	many	ASSVGQGAATNEKLF
TRBV4-1	10	TRBJ2-5	many	ASSQVSGAQY
TRBV6-2/TRBV6-3	11	TRBJ1-2	few	ASSFPGQKGYT
TRBV28	12	TRBJ2-1	-	ASSRAASYNEQF
TRBV6-1	12	TRBJ2-2	few	ASGTGEWTGELF
TRBV7-9	12	TRBJ2-7	-	ASSLSVRGYEQY
TRBV7-8	14	TRBJ2-4	few	ASSSIIDRAKNIQY
TRBV7-2	13	TRBJ1-2	many	ASSLGSAGAYGYT
TRBV6-2/TRBV6-3	16	-	few	ASSYSHLTFGLLNEQF
TRBV7-9	14	TRBJ2-7	-	ASSLRRGRVFNEQY
TRBV11-2	13	TRBJ2-7	-	ASSLARWSSYEQY
TRBV7-2	13	TRBJ2-7	many	ASSLPGGISYEQY
TRBV29-1	12	TRBJ2-2	few	SVEGRGNTGELF
TRBV13	13	TRBJ2-7	few	ASSLGGVGAYEQY
TRBV10-3	11	TRBJ1-1	-	AISEIGDTEAF
TRBV25-1	13	TRBJ2-7	many	ASSGRLAGEYEQY
TRBV28	13	TRBJ1-1	many	ASSITGEADTEAF
TRBV10-1	14	TRBJ2-7	few	ASSEVSPQIAYEQY
TRBV29-1	16	TRBJ1-5	-	SVVVGTRLGGTNQPQH
TRBV24-1	12	TRBJ2-7	few	ATSDHGTGREQY
TRBV28	16	TRBJ2-3	-	ASSRRSGLAGETDTQY
TRBV27	13	TRBJ1-5	-	ASSVQAFSNQPQH
TRBV27	14	TRBJ2-7	many	ASSPLGGRGIWEQY
TRBV4-3	12	TRBJ2-2	few	ASSQVKGGGELF
TRBV5-1	12	TRBJ2-7	-	ASSFEGRRYEQY
TRBV6-2/TRBV6-3	13	TRBJ1-5	-	ASSRDTLSNQPQH
TRBV11-1	14	TRBJ2-5	many	ASSFGLAGRTETQY
TRBV28	14	TRBJ1-4	many	ASSLEVGQGNEKLF
TRBV6-1	12	TRBJ1-1	-	ASRPGRWYTEAF
TRBV29-1	12	TRBJ2-7	many	SVVSPREGYEQY
TRBV2	11	TRBJ1-2	many	ASLYLANYGYT
TRBV6-1	9	TRBJ1-1	-	ASGLGFGAF
TRBV15	12	TRBJ2-4	-	ATSSRDRLNIQY
TRBV5-4	13	TRBJ2-5	few	ASSSAAHLQETQY
TRBV20-1	15	TRBJ1-2	-	SAENRWQTGVNYGYT
TRBV10-3	12	TRBJ2-7	few	AISGRDRAYEQY
TRBV10-2	11	TRBJ1-1	many	ASTRESNTEAF
TRBV20-1	12	TRBJ1-1	-	SARPPGQGTEAF
TRBV29-1	9	TRBJ2-2	few	SGSDTGELF